A selection of T cell receptor beta chains follows, all from one sample in a study of Ad26.COV2.S vaccination and SARS-CoV-2 variants. Produced via immunoSEQ multiplex PCR; TCRdb's table is partial and in-frame only. This table holds about 260,000 clones, 87% found once. Sequenced here: peripheral blood, sampled in a trial of Ad26.COV2.S vaccine versus placebo. These receptors all stem from a person between 18 and 60 years old who received the Ad26.COV2.S COVID-19 vaccine or a placebo. Both conserved end residues are part of each CDR3. Each record gives: D gene, CDR3 length, clone size, J gene, V gene, CDR3 DNA, CDR3 protein. D genes are given only for firm matches. Clone size is given for some rows only: seen once, a few or many times, or a class if the clone is expanded.

d_gene: -; len: 13; abundance: -; j_gene: TRBJ2-5; v_gene: TRBV5-1; CDR3nt: TGCGCCAGCAGAGATACAGGGAGTGAGACCCAGTACTTC; CDR3aa: CASRDTGSETQYF
d_gene: TRBD1; len: 14; abundance: -; j_gene: TRBJ2-1; v_gene: TRBV6-5; CDR3nt: TGTGCCAGCAGTTATTGGACAGGGAACAATGAGCAGTTCTTC; CDR3aa: CASSYWTGNNEQFF
d_gene: TRBD1; len: 17; abundance: -; j_gene: TRBJ2-1; v_gene: TRBV19; CDR3nt: TGTGCCAGTAGCCGAATCCTAGGGACAGGGGGCAGGAATGAGCAGTTCTTC; CDR3aa: CASSRILGTGGRNEQFF
d_gene: -; len: 15; abundance: -; j_gene: TRBJ2-1; v_gene: TRBV2; CDR3nt: TGTGCCAGCAGTAGGAGCAGGGGTTCCTACAATGAGCAGTTCTTC; CDR3aa: CASSRSRGSYNEQFF
d_gene: -; len: 14; abundance: -; j_gene: TRBJ2-5; v_gene: TRBV6-2/TRBV6-3; CDR3nt: TGTGCCAGCAGTTACTCCTTAGTCCGAGAGACCCAGTACTTC; CDR3aa: CASSYSLVRETQYF
d_gene: -; len: 14; abundance: once; j_gene: TRBJ2-1; v_gene: TRBV4-3; CDR3nt: TGCGCCAGCAGCCAAGCACCGGGGGTAAATGAGCAGTTCTTC; CDR3aa: CASSQAPGVNEQFF
d_gene: TRBD1; len: 13; abundance: -; j_gene: TRBJ1-4; v_gene: TRBV27; CDR3nt: TGTGCCAGCAGCCTCGGACAGGGGAGCCAATTGTTTTTT; CDR3aa: CASSLGQGSQLFF
d_gene: TRBD2; len: 15; abundance: -; j_gene: TRBJ2-1; v_gene: TRBV6-5; CDR3nt: TGTGCCAGCAGGTCCCTGGGGACTAGTGCGAATGAGCAGTTCTTC; CDR3aa: CASRSLGTSANEQFF
d_gene: -; len: 14; abundance: -; j_gene: TRBJ2-5; v_gene: TRBV25-1; CDR3nt: TGTGCCAGCAGTGAGACAGCCCTCCAAGAGACCCAGTACTTC; CDR3aa: CASSETALQETQYF
d_gene: -; len: 13; abundance: few; j_gene: TRBJ1-1; v_gene: TRBV7-9; CDR3nt: TGTGCCAGCAGCGATGGATTGAACACTGAAGCTTTCTTT; CDR3aa: CASSDGLNTEAFF
d_gene: -; len: 14; abundance: -; j_gene: TRBJ1-6; v_gene: TRBV2; CDR3nt: TGTGCCAGGTCCCAAGGCAGGGTTGGTTCACCCCTCCACTTT; CDR3aa: CARSQGRVGSPLHF
d_gene: -; len: 13; abundance: -; j_gene: TRBJ1-4; v_gene: TRBV21-1; CDR3nt: TGTGCTAGCAGCATCCGACAGAACGAAAAACTGTTTTTT; CDR3aa: CASSIRQNEKLFF
d_gene: TRBD2; len: 17; abundance: -; j_gene: TRBJ2-3; v_gene: TRBV24-1; CDR3nt: TGTGCCACCAGTGAAAGCGGGGGGGGCAAAGGCTCAGATACGCAGTATTTT; CDR3aa: CATSESGGGKGSDTQYF
d_gene: -; len: 12; abundance: -; j_gene: TRBJ1-1; v_gene: TRBV4-1; CDR3nt: TGCGCCAGCAGCGAAATGAACACTGAAGCTTTCTTT; CDR3aa: CASSEMNTEAFF
d_gene: -; len: 14; abundance: -; j_gene: TRBJ1-2; v_gene: TRBV7-9; CDR3nt: TGTGCCAGCAGCTTAGTTTTGGGGAATGGTGGCTACACCTTC; CDR3aa: CASSLVLGNGGYTF
d_gene: -; len: 15; abundance: once; j_gene: TRBJ2-1; v_gene: TRBV13; CDR3nt: TGTGCCAGCAGCTTAGCCAGTGGGTTCTACAATGAGCAGTTCTTC; CDR3aa: CASSLASGFYNEQFF
d_gene: -; len: 15; abundance: -; j_gene: TRBJ2-2; v_gene: TRBV2; CDR3nt: TGTGCCAGCAGCCTTGGGGGCAATTTGGGCGGGGAGCTGTTTTTT; CDR3aa: CASSLGGNLGGELFF
d_gene: -; len: 14; abundance: -; j_gene: TRBJ1-5; v_gene: TRBV6-2/TRBV6-3; CDR3nt: TGTGCCAGCAGTTTTACTACAGGTTATCAGCCCCAGCATTTT; CDR3aa: CASSFTTGYQPQHF
d_gene: -; len: 14; abundance: few; j_gene: TRBJ1-2; v_gene: TRBV6-2/TRBV6-3; CDR3nt: TGTGCCAGCAGTTACGGAGCGGCAGTCTATGGCTACACCTTC; CDR3aa: CASSYGAAVYGYTF
d_gene: TRBD1; len: 15; abundance: -; j_gene: TRBJ2-7; v_gene: TRBV7-2; CDR3nt: TGTGCCAGCAGCTTAGGGACAGGGCTCTCCTACGAGCAGTACTTC; CDR3aa: CASSLGTGLSYEQYF
d_gene: -; len: 12; abundance: once; j_gene: TRBJ1-5; v_gene: TRBV12-3/TRBV12-4; CDR3nt: TGTGCCAGCAGTCCCTTCGATCAGCCCCAGCATTTT; CDR3aa: CASSPFDQPQHF
d_gene: -; len: 16; abundance: -; j_gene: TRBJ2-5; v_gene: TRBV7-2; CDR3nt: TGTGCCAGCAGCCCGTTCGGTCTCGGGACTGGAGAGACCCAGTACTTC; CDR3aa: CASSPFGLGTGETQYF
d_gene: TRBD1; len: 16; abundance: -; j_gene: TRBJ2-1; v_gene: TRBV5-1; CDR3nt: TGCGCCAGCAGCTGGGGGGACAGGGGGCCGGTCAATGAGCAGTTCTTC; CDR3aa: CASSWGDRGPVNEQFF
d_gene: -; len: 16; abundance: -; j_gene: TRBJ2-7; v_gene: TRBV7-2; CDR3nt: TGTGCCAGCAGCTTATCGAGGAGCGGAAATCCTTACGAGCAGTACTTC; CDR3aa: CASSLSRSGNPYEQYF
d_gene: TRBD2; len: 13; abundance: -; j_gene: TRBJ2-2; v_gene: TRBV19; CDR3nt: TGTGCCAGTAATGTCGGGAGGCCCGGGGAGCTGTTTTTT; CDR3aa: CASNVGRPGELFF
d_gene: TRBD2; len: 13; abundance: -; j_gene: TRBJ2-5; v_gene: TRBV6-2/TRBV6-3; CDR3nt: TGTGCCAGCAGTGGGACTAGACAAGAGACCCAGTACTTC; CDR3aa: CASSGTRQETQYF
d_gene: -; len: 14; abundance: -; j_gene: TRBJ1-1; v_gene: TRBV6-5; CDR3nt: TGTGCCAGCAGCGAGACCCGAGCGACCCCTGAAGCTTTCTTT; CDR3aa: CASSETRATPEAFF
d_gene: -; len: 15; abundance: -; j_gene: TRBJ2-7; v_gene: TRBV6-2/TRBV6-3; CDR3nt: TGTGCCAGCAGTCAACCGGGGCTGAGTAAAGGCGAGCAGTACTTC; CDR3aa: CASSQPGLSKGEQYF
d_gene: -; len: 16; abundance: few; j_gene: TRBJ1-1; v_gene: TRBV3-1/TRBV3-2; CDR3nt: TGTGCCAGCAGCCCCCTGGGAGGGGGGGGCTCCACTGAAGCTTTCTTT; CDR3aa: CASSPLGGGGSTEAFF
d_gene: -; len: 15; abundance: once; j_gene: TRBJ2-3; v_gene: TRBV6-5; CDR3nt: TGTGCCAGCAGTTACTCTGTCGGCCGACCGGATACGCAGTATTTT; CDR3aa: CASSYSVGRPDTQYF
d_gene: TRBD1; len: 15; abundance: -; j_gene: TRBJ2-7; v_gene: TRBV4-1; CDR3nt: TGCGCCAGCAGCCAAACCGGGACAGTCAACTACGAGCAGTACTTC; CDR3aa: CASSQTGTVNYEQYF
d_gene: -; len: 14; abundance: -; j_gene: TRBJ2-5; v_gene: TRBV15; CDR3nt: TGTGCCACCAGCAGAGCCGTGACGGGGGAGACCCAGTACTTC; CDR3aa: CATSRAVTGETQYF